This is a list of T cell receptor beta chains from one sample in a study of blood T cells in healthy people across ages. A single record per CDR3 protein comes from TCRdb applying MiXCR to the 5' RACE reads. This repertoire shows approximately 1,000,000 distinct CDR3 sequences, 35% to 40% found once; its top ten account for around 13%. Sequencing input: blood. The origin of the receptors is a man in his late teens or twenties in good health. CDR3s include the opening cysteine and the closing phenylalanine or tryptophan. D genes are given only for firm matches. For some rows the clone size is stated as once, few or many, or as a class when expanded; others skip it.

j_call	clone_size	v_call	d_call	cdr3_nt	cdr3_aa
TRBJ2-5	few	TRBV20-1	-	TGCAGTGCCGACGGCGGGGACCCCTATGGAAAGACCCAGTACTTC	CSADGGDPYGKTQYF
TRBJ1-1	-	TRBV7-2	TRBD1	TGTGCCAGCAGCCCCCAGCACACAGGGGATTACGCTGAAGCTTTCTTT	CASSPQHTGDYAEAFF
TRBJ1-2	-	TRBV9	-	TGTGCCAGCAGCCTAGAAGCCACAGGGAGGAGTTATGGCTACACCTTC	CASSLEATGRSYGYTF
TRBJ1-1	few	TRBV12-3/TRBV12-4	-	TGTGCCAGCAGTTTAGTTGGCAGCCCTGAAGCTTTCTTT	CASSLVGSPEAFF
TRBJ2-7	-	TRBV6-5	-	TGTGCCAGCAGTTGGAAAGGTGGGACGACTCCCTACGAGCAGTACTTC	CASSWKGGTTPYEQYF
TRBJ2-3	many	TRBV4-3	-	TGCGCCAGCAGCCAACGGAGCTCGCCCTCAGATACGCAGTATTTT	CASSQRSSPSDTQYF
TRBJ2-5	many	TRBV29-1	-	TGCAGCGTCGTATCGTGGCAGGGGGAGACCCAGTACTTC	CSVVSWQGETQYF
TRBJ2-7	few	TRBV7-8	-	TGTGCCAGCAGCCCCGATATCTACGAGCAGTACTTC	CASSPDIYEQYF
TRBJ1-5	-	TRBV6-5	TRBD1	TGTGCCAGCAGTTTAGGACAGGGGGCTCGGCCCCAGCATTTT	CASSLGQGARPQHF
TRBJ2-1	few	TRBV29-1	-	TGCAGCGTTGAAGATAGCGAAATGAGCTCCTACAATGAGCAGTTCTTC	CSVEDSEMSSYNEQFF
TRBJ2-3	many	TRBV20-1	-	TGCAGTGCCCTCCAGGCCCTAGATGCAGATACGCAGTATTTT	CSALQALDADTQYF
TRBJ1-4	few	TRBV10-3	-	TGTGCCATCAGCGCTCAGGCGGGAGCTAATGAAAAACTGTTTTTT	CAISAQAGANEKLFF
TRBJ2-3	many	TRBV12-3/TRBV12-4	-	TGTGCCAGCAGGAACAGGGAAGATACGCAGTATTTT	CASRNREDTQYF
TRBJ2-1	-	TRBV5-5	-	TGTGCCAGCAGCTTGGCCCTCGTCGGGGGCCCTTCCTACAATGAGCAGTTCTTC	CASSLALVGGPSYNEQFF
TRBJ2-3	few	TRBV27	TRBD1	TGTGCCAGCAGTCCGCGGGACAGGGATTCAGATACGCAGTATTTT	CASSPRDRDSDTQYF
TRBJ2-7	many	TRBV18	-	TGTGCCAGCTCACCACCGTCCAGGCCATCCTACGAGCAGTACTTC	CASSPPSRPSYEQYF
TRBJ2-3	-	TRBV5-1	-	TGCGCCAGCAGCTTGGGCGTGGACAGACTGTCAGATACGCAGTATTTT	CASSLGVDRLSDTQYF
TRBJ2-5	many	TRBV28	-	TGTGCCAGCAGCTCCTCTCAGGAGACCCAGTACTTC	CASSSSQETQYF
TRBJ1-1	-	TRBV12-3/TRBV12-4	-	TGTGCCAGCAGCTTCCCGGGGCGTCACACTGAAGCTTTCTTT	CASSFPGRHTEAFF
TRBJ1-2	-	TRBV7-8	-	TGTGCCAGCAGCTTAGGAGGGAGGGCAGTCTACACCTTC	CASSLGGRAVYTF
TRBJ1-5	few	TRBV15	TRBD1	TGTGCCACCAGTTACGAGACAGGGAGGAGGAATCAGCCCCAGCATTTT	CATSYETGRRNQPQHF
TRBJ2-7	few	TRBV10-3	TRBD1	TGTGCCATCCAACAGGGGCCAACCTACGAGCAGTACTTC	CAIQQGPTYEQYF
TRBJ2-3	-	TRBV20-1	-	TGTAGTGCCTCGGATACGCGGTATTTT	CSASDTRYF
TRBJ2-4	-	TRBV5-5	TRBD1	TGTGCCAGCAGCTTGGTGGGGACAGAACTACCCAAAAACATTCAGTACTTC	CASSLVGTELPKNIQYF
TRBJ2-5	-	TRBV30	-	TGTGCCTGGGACAGCCAAGAGACCCAGTACTTC	CAWDSQETQYF
TRBJ1-1	-	TRBV6-5	-	TGTGCCAGCAGTGCTGCAGGGAGTGAGGACACTGAAGCTTTCTTT	CASSAAGSEDTEAFF
TRBJ2-3	-	TRBV11-3	-	TGTGCCAGCAGCTTAGATCCCAAAGAAGGTACGCAGTATTTT	CASSLDPKEGTQYF
TRBJ1-1	-	TRBV19	-	TGTGCCAGTAGTATTCTGGGAACAGAGAACACTGAAGCTTTCTTT	CASSILGTENTEAFF
TRBJ1-5	-	TRBV3-1	-	TGTGCCAGCAGCCAAGAGGGAAGGGGAATAGGTAATCAGCCCCAGCATTTT	CASSQEGRGIGNQPQHF
TRBJ1-2	few	TRBV4-3	-	TGCGCCAGCAGCCAAGATCGGCTTGAACTAGGGGTGTGGGGCTACACCTTC	CASSQDRLELGVWGYTF
TRBJ2-3	-	TRBV14	-	TGTGCCAGCAGCCAAGATGATAGCATCGGCACAGATACGCAGTATTTT	CASSQDDSIGTDTQYF
TRBJ2-1	-	TRBV4-2	-	TGTGCCAGCAGCCAAAGGGAAGGGGCGATCAACAATGAGCAGTTCTTC	CASSQREGAINNEQFF
TRBJ2-1	-	TRBV20-1	TRBD2	TGCAGTGCTAGAGATCGAGCGGGGGCTGACAATGAGCAGTTCTTC	CSARDRAGADNEQFF